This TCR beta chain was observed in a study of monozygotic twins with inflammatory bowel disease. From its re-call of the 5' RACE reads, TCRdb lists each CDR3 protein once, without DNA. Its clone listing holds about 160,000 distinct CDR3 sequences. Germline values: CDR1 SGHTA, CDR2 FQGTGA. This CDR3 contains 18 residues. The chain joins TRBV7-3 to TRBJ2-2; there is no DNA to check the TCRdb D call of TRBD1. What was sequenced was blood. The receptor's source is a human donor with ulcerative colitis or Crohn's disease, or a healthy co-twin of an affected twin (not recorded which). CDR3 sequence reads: CASSLLGRQGPFTGELFF.